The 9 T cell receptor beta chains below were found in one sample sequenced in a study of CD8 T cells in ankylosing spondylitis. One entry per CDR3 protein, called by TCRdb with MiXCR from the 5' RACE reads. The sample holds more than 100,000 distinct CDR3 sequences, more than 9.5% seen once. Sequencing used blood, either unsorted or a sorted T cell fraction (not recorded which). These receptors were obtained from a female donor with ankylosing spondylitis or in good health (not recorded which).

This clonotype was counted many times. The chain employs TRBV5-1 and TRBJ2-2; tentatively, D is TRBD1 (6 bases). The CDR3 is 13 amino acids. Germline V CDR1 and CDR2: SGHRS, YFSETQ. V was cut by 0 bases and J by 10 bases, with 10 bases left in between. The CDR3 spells CASSLGPGQELFF. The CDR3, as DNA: TGCGCCAGCAGCTTGGGGCCGGGACAGGAGCTGTTTTTT.

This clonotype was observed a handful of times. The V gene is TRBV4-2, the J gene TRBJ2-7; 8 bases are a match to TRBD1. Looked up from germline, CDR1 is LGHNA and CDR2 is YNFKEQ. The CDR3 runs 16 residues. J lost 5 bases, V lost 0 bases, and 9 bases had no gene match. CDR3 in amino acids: CASSQDARDRYHEQYF. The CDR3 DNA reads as TGTGCCAGCAGCCAAGATGCCAGGGACAGGTACCACGAGCAGTACTTC.

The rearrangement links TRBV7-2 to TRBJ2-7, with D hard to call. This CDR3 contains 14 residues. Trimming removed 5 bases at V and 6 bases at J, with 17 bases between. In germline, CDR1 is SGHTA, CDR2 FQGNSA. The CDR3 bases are TGTGCCAGCAGCAGCCCGACGATAGCCTGCGAGCAGTACTTC. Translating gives CASSSPTIACEQYF.

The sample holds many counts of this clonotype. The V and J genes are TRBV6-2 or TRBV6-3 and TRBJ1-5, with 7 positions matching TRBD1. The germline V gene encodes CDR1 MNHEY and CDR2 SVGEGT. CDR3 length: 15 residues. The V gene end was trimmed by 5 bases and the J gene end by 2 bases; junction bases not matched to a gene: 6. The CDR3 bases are TGTGCCAGCAGTAACAGGGGTCGGGGCAATCAGCCCCAGCATTTT. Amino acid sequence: CASSNRGRGNQPQHF.

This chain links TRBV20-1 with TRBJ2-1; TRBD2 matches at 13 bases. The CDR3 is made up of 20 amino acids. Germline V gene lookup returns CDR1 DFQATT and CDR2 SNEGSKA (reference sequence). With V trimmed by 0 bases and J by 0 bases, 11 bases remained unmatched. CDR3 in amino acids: CSARDRGLAGRGSSYNEQFF. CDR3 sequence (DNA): TGCAGTGCTAGAGATAGGGGACTAGCGGGACGGGGAAGCTCCTACAATGAGCAGTTCTTC.

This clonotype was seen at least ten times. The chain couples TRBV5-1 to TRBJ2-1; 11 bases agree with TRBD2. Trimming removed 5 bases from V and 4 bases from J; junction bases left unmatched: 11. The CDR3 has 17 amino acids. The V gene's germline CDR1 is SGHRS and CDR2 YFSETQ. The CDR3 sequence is CASRMAASGRRYNEQFF. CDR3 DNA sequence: TGCGCCAGCAGGATGGCGGCTAGCGGGAGGAGATACAATGAGCAGTTCTTC.

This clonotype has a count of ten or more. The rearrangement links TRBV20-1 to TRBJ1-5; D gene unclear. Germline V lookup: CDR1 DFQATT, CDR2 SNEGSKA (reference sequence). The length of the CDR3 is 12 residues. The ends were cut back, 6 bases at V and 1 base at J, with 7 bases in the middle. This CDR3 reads CSARGSNQPQHF. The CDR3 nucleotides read TGCAGTGCCCGAGGCAGCAATCAGCCCCAGCATTTT.

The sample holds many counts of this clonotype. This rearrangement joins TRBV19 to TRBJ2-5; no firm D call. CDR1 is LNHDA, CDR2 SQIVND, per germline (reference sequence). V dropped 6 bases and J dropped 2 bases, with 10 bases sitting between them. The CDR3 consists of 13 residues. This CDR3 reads CASSRDNQETQYF. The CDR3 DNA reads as TGTGCCAGTAGCCGTGACAATCAAGAGACCCAGTACTTC.

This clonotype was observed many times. This CDR3 is CSARAPLRGGRALYEQYF. Here the CDR3 DNA reads TGCAGTGCTAGAGCCCCCTTAAGAGGCGGGAGGGCCCTCTACGAGCAGTACTTC. This chain joins TRBV20-1 and TRBJ2-7, with 9 bases that match TRBD2. Germline V gene sequence: CDR1 DFQATT, CDR2 SNEGSKA (reference sequence). The CDR3 extends over 18 amino acids. V lost 1 base and J lost 3; bases outside the gene matches: 16.